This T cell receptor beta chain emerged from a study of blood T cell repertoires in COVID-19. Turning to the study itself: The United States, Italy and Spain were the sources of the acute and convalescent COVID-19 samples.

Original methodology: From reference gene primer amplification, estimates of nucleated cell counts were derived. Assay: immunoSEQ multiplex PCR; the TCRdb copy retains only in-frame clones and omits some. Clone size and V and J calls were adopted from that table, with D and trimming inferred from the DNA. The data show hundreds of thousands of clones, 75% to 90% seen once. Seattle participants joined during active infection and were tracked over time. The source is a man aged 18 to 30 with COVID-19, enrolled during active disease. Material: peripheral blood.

CDR3 loop: CASSPGRLWIQYF. The CDR3 DNA follows: TGTGCCAGCAGCCCGGGTCGTCTATGGATTCAGTACTTC. This sequence joins TRBV27 and TRBJ2-4; no reliable D call. Between the trimmed V and J ends, which lost 6 bases and 10 bases, there was a span of 16 bases. CDR1 is MNHEY and CDR2 is SMNVEV in the germline V gene (reference sequence). The CDR3 loop spans 13 amino acids.